A selection of T cell receptor beta chains follows, all from one sample in a study of CD8+ T cells in alopecia areata. Sequenced by immunoSEQ multiplex PCR; TCRdb stores in-frame clones only, minus some. The profile covers more than 90,000 clones, with around 60% appearing a single time and 16% taken by the ten largest. The input for sequencing was CD8+ T cells sorted from blood, taken around week 55, from a patient treated with tofacitinib. The receptors stem from a human donor with alopecia areata. Each CDR3 is given with its conserved first and last residue. The order of the fields is D gene, J gene, clone size, V gene, CDR3 protein, CDR3 DNA. A D gene is named only where the DNA matches it firmly. Clone size appears in some rows only: once, few, many, or a class for an expanded clone.

D gene: -; J gene: TRBJ2-6; clone size: -; V gene: TRBV19; CDR3 protein: CASRRSGANVLTF; CDR3 DNA: TGTGCCAGTAGGAGATCTGGGGCCAACGTCCTGACTTTC
D gene: -; J gene: TRBJ1-5; clone size: -; V gene: TRBV15; CDR3 protein: CATSTGMAADQPQHF; CDR3 DNA: TGTGCCACCAGCACGGGGATGGCAGCGGATCAGCCCCAGCATTTT
D gene: -; J gene: TRBJ2-1; clone size: -; V gene: TRBV11-2; CDR3 protein: CASSPSLGEGEQFF; CDR3 DNA: TGTGCCAGCAGCCCCTCCTTGGGGGAAGGTGAGCAGTTCTTC
D gene: -; J gene: TRBJ1-2; clone size: -; V gene: TRBV4-2; CDR3 protein: CASSQGTGGSDGYTF; CDR3 DNA: TGTGCCAGCAGCCAAGGAACGGGGGGTTCTGATGGCTACACCTTC
D gene: -; J gene: TRBJ2-7; clone size: few; V gene: TRBV14; CDR3 protein: CASSQDPGPGHYEQYF; CDR3 DNA: TGTGCCAGCAGCCAAGATCCGGGCCCAGGACACTACGAGCAGTACTTC
D gene: -; J gene: TRBJ1-2; clone size: -; V gene: TRBV29-1; CDR3 protein: CSVGRVGQGYTF; CDR3 DNA: TGCAGCGTTGGTCGGGTTGGGCAGGGCTACACCTTC
D gene: -; J gene: TRBJ2-1; clone size: -; V gene: TRBV28; CDR3 protein: CASSLAGDNEQFF; CDR3 DNA: TGTGCCAGCAGTTTAGCAGGAGACAATGAGCAGTTCTTC
D gene: -; J gene: TRBJ1-2; clone size: -; V gene: TRBV6-5; CDR3 protein: CASSYSFGQKDGYTF; CDR3 DNA: TGTGCCAGCAGTTACTCTTTCGGACAGAAGGATGGCTACACCTTC
D gene: -; J gene: TRBJ1-5; clone size: -; V gene: TRBV12-5; CDR3 protein: CASGRYFSNQPQHF; CDR3 DNA: TGTGCTAGTGGCCGGTACTTCAGCAATCAGCCCCAGCATTTT
D gene: -; J gene: TRBJ2-1; clone size: -; V gene: TRBV30; CDR3 protein: CAWSWAGGEDYNEQFF; CDR3 DNA: TGTGCCTGGAGTTGGGCAGGGGGGGAAGACTACAATGAGCAGTTCTTC
D gene: TRBD1; J gene: TRBJ2-7; clone size: -; V gene: TRBV6-5; CDR3 protein: CASSHGQGDAYEQYF; CDR3 DNA: TGTGCCAGCAGTCACGGACAGGGGGACGCCTACGAGCAGTACTTC
D gene: -; J gene: TRBJ1-1; clone size: -; V gene: TRBV7-8; CDR3 protein: CASSLSAGTLNTEAFF; CDR3 DNA: TGTGCCAGCAGCTTAAGCGCCGGGACACTGAACACTGAAGCTTTCTTT
D gene: -; J gene: TRBJ1-2; clone size: -; V gene: TRBV5-5; CDR3 protein: CASSFDIYGYTF; CDR3 DNA: TGTGCCAGCAGCTTCGACATCTATGGCTACACCTTC
D gene: -; J gene: TRBJ1-1; clone size: -; V gene: TRBV7-9; CDR3 protein: CASSLDTANTEAFF; CDR3 DNA: TGTGCCAGCAGCTTAGACACGGCTAACACTGAAGCTTTCTTT
D gene: -; J gene: TRBJ1-2; clone size: -; V gene: TRBV5-1; CDR3 protein: CASSLEFSPGPKNYGYTF; CDR3 DNA: TGCGCCAGCAGCTTGGAATTCTCTCCGGGCCCAAAAAACTATGGCTACACCTTC
D gene: -; J gene: TRBJ2-5; clone size: -; V gene: TRBV2; CDR3 protein: CASRGLSGVGIETQYF; CDR3 DNA: TGTGCCAGCAGAGGACTCTCGGGGGTTGGAATAGAGACCCAGTACTTC
D gene: TRBD2; J gene: TRBJ2-1; clone size: -; V gene: TRBV5-6; CDR3 protein: CASLAGGGLEQFF; CDR3 DNA: TGTGCCAGCCTTGCGGGCGGGGGGCTTGAGCAGTTCTTC
D gene: -; J gene: TRBJ1-1; clone size: -; V gene: TRBV5-6; CDR3 protein: CASSFGTGTEAFF; CDR3 DNA: TGTGCCAGCAGTTTTGGGACCGGCACTGAAGCTTTCTTT
D gene: -; J gene: TRBJ1-1; clone size: -; V gene: TRBV9; CDR3 protein: CASRGTNTEAFF; CDR3 DNA: TGTGCCAGCAGGGGGACGAACACTGAAGCTTTCTTT
D gene: -; J gene: TRBJ2-7; clone size: few; V gene: TRBV30; CDR3 protein: CAWSVGGEQYF; CDR3 DNA: TGTGCCTGGAGTGTGGGAGGCGAGCAGTACTTC
D gene: -; J gene: TRBJ2-7; clone size: -; V gene: TRBV5-6; CDR3 protein: CASSSDSYEQYF; CDR3 DNA: TGTGCCAGCAGCTCAGATTCCTACGAGCAGTACTTC
D gene: TRBD1; J gene: TRBJ1-6; clone size: -; V gene: TRBV23-1; CDR3 protein: CASSQSARTGANSPLHF; CDR3 DNA: TGCGCCAGCAGTCAATCGGCCCGGACAGGGGCCAATTCACCCCTCCACTTT
D gene: -; J gene: TRBJ2-2; clone size: -; V gene: TRBV2; CDR3 protein: CASSDRDWNTGELFF; CDR3 DNA: TGTGCCAGCAGTGACCGGGACTGGAACACCGGGGAGCTGTTTTTT
D gene: -; J gene: TRBJ1-2; clone size: -; V gene: TRBV2; CDR3 protein: CASSEAKRSGYTF; CDR3 DNA: TGTGCCAGCAGTGAAGCGAAAAGATCAGGCTACACCTTC
D gene: -; J gene: TRBJ2-3; clone size: few; V gene: TRBV7-9; CDR3 protein: CASSLGTDTQYF; CDR3 DNA: TGTGCCAGCAGCTTGGGTACAGATACGCAGTATTTT
D gene: -; J gene: TRBJ2-2; clone size: -; V gene: TRBV6-5; CDR3 protein: CASSYGGTGELFF; CDR3 DNA: TGTGCCAGCAGTTACGGGGGAACCGGGGAGCTGTTTTTT
D gene: TRBD1; J gene: TRBJ1-5; clone size: -; V gene: TRBV5-1; CDR3 protein: CASSPGTGGRQPQHF; CDR3 DNA: TGCGCCAGCAGCCCGGGGACAGGGGGCCGGCAGCCCCAGCATTTT
D gene: -; J gene: TRBJ2-1; clone size: -; V gene: TRBV5-6; CDR3 protein: CASSRTEGDEQFF; CDR3 DNA: TGTGCCAGCAGCCGGACCGAGGGCGATGAGCAGTTCTTC
D gene: -; J gene: TRBJ2-5; clone size: -; V gene: TRBV27; CDR3 protein: CASSREDSIQETQYF; CDR3 DNA: TGTGCCAGCAGTAGAGAGGACAGTATCCAAGAGACCCAGTACTTC
D gene: -; J gene: TRBJ1-1; clone size: -; V gene: TRBV6-5; CDR3 protein: CASRVGEYTEAFF; CDR3 DNA: TGTGCCAGCCGAGTGGGGGAATACACTGAAGCTTTCTTT
D gene: -; J gene: TRBJ2-5; clone size: -; V gene: TRBV29-1; CDR3 protein: CSVNPVTVQETQYF; CDR3 DNA: TGCAGCGTTAACCCTGTGACAGTACAAGAGACCCAGTACTTC
D gene: -; J gene: TRBJ2-5; clone size: -; V gene: TRBV5-6; CDR3 protein: CASSPSGDSLREAQYF; CDR3 DNA: TGTGCCAGCAGCCCAAGTGGGGACAGCCTTAGGGAGGCCCAGTACTTC
D gene: TRBD1; J gene: TRBJ1-2; clone size: -; V gene: TRBV27; CDR3 protein: CASSAGTGGYGYTF; CDR3 DNA: TGTGCCAGCAGCGCCGGGACAGGGGGCTATGGCTACACCTTC
D gene: -; J gene: TRBJ2-7; clone size: once; V gene: TRBV11-2; CDR3 protein: CASSNGGRGYEQYF; CDR3 DNA: TGTGCCAGCAGCAACGGGGGCAGGGGTTACGAGCAGTACTTC
D gene: -; J gene: TRBJ2-1; clone size: -; V gene: TRBV5-1; CDR3 protein: CASSFRGNEQFF; CDR3 DNA: TGCGCCAGCAGCTTCCGGGGGAATGAGCAGTTCTTC
D gene: -; J gene: TRBJ2-7; clone size: -; V gene: TRBV6-5; CDR3 protein: CASSYRIKSYEQYF; CDR3 DNA: TGTGCCAGCAGTTACCGGATAAAGAGCTACGAGCAGTACTTC
D gene: -; J gene: TRBJ2-7; clone size: few; V gene: TRBV10-3; CDR3 protein: CAISEAGQFRPYEQYF; CDR3 DNA: TGTGCCATCAGTGAGGCCGGACAGTTTAGGCCCTACGAGCAGTACTTC
D gene: -; J gene: TRBJ1-2; clone size: -; V gene: TRBV29-1; CDR3 protein: CSVQGTNGYTF; CDR3 DNA: TGCAGCGTGCAGGGTACCAATGGCTACACCTTC
D gene: -; J gene: TRBJ2-1; clone size: -; V gene: TRBV7-2; CDR3 protein: CASSQVDEQFF; CDR3 DNA: TGTGCCAGCAGCCAGGTAGATGAGCAGTTCTTC
D gene: -; J gene: TRBJ1-2; clone size: few; V gene: TRBV7-9; CDR3 protein: CASSLAGNLTNYGYTF; CDR3 DNA: TGTGCCAGCAGCTTAGCGGGGAACCTAACTAACTATGGCTACACCTTC
D gene: -; J gene: TRBJ1-1; clone size: few; V gene: TRBV7-9; CDR3 protein: CASSYHRAPEAFF; CDR3 DNA: TGTGCCAGCAGCTACCACAGGGCCCCTGAAGCTTTCTTT
D gene: -; J gene: TRBJ1-1; clone size: -; V gene: TRBV2; CDR3 protein: CASYGRGEAFF; CDR3 DNA: TGTGCCAGCTATGGACGGGGTGAAGCTTTCTTT
D gene: -; J gene: TRBJ2-5; clone size: -; V gene: TRBV6-5; CDR3 protein: CARSQQASEETQYF; CDR3 DNA: TGTGCCAGGTCTCAGCAGGCTTCGGAAGAGACCCAGTACTTC
D gene: TRBD1; J gene: TRBJ2-3; clone size: -; V gene: TRBV15; CDR3 protein: CATSRDRTGLVPDTQYF; CDR3 DNA: TGTGCCACCAGCAGAGACAGGACAGGATTGGTTCCGGATACGCAGTATTTT
D gene: TRBD1; J gene: TRBJ2-5; clone size: -; V gene: TRBV15; CDR3 protein: CATSSRWTGKETQYF; CDR3 DNA: TGTGCCACCAGCTCACGTTGGACAGGGAAAGAGACCCAGTACTTC
D gene: TRBD1; J gene: TRBJ1-3; clone size: -; V gene: TRBV2; CDR3 protein: CASSSDRGPGNTIYF; CDR3 DNA: TGTGCCAGCAGTTCAGACAGGGGGCCTGGAAACACCATATATTTT
D gene: TRBD1; J gene: TRBJ2-3; clone size: -; V gene: TRBV29-1; CDR3 protein: CSARGTGSTDTQYF; CDR3 DNA: TGCAGTGCCCGTGGGACAGGGAGCACAGATACGCAGTATTTT
D gene: -; J gene: TRBJ2-7; clone size: few; V gene: TRBV19; CDR3 protein: CASSIAMAPSSYEQYF; CDR3 DNA: TGTGCCAGTAGTATTGCGATGGCCCCGAGCTCCTACGAGCAGTACTTC
D gene: -; J gene: TRBJ2-3; clone size: -; V gene: TRBV7-9; CDR3 protein: CASSKDRTSTDTQYF; CDR3 DNA: TGTGCCAGCAGCAAGGACAGAACTAGCACAGATACGCAGTATTTT
D gene: -; J gene: TRBJ1-6; clone size: -; V gene: TRBV27; CDR3 protein: CASSATGLPLHF; CDR3 DNA: TGTGCCAGCAGTGCGACAGGTCTACCCCTCCACTTT
D gene: TRBD2; J gene: TRBJ2-3; clone size: -; V gene: TRBV13; CDR3 protein: CASSPGTSGSFDTQYF; CDR3 DNA: TGTGCCAGCAGCCCTGGGACTAGCGGTAGCTTCGATACGCAGTATTTT
D gene: -; J gene: TRBJ1-1; clone size: -; V gene: TRBV2; CDR3 protein: CARGTGNTEAFF; CDR3 DNA: TGTGCCAGGGGGACTGGGAACACTGAAGCTTTCTTT
D gene: -; J gene: TRBJ1-1; clone size: few; V gene: TRBV6-6; CDR3 protein: CASSYGTRGTEAFF; CDR3 DNA: TGTGCCAGCAGTTACGGAACTCGGGGCACTGAAGCTTTCTTT
D gene: -; J gene: TRBJ1-1; clone size: -; V gene: TRBV29-1; CDR3 protein: CSVLLATEAFF; CDR3 DNA: TGCAGCGTACTACTGGCCACTGAAGCTTTCTTT
D gene: -; J gene: TRBJ2-1; clone size: -; V gene: TRBV6-1; CDR3 protein: CATIGGGSKGNEQFF; CDR3 DNA: TGTGCCACCATAGGGGGAGGATCCAAGGGGAATGAGCAGTTCTTC